Reported below is one T cell receptor (beta chain). The entry originates in a study of control samples from healthy donors and cancer patients. Germline V gene sequence: CDR1 SQVTM, CDR2 ANQGSEA. The CDR3 covers 13 residues. Unmatched junction bases numbered 6, after V lost 8 bases and J lost 4 bases. Some clones are missing from TCRdb's copy, which holds only in-frame ones; the method was immunoSEQ multiplex PCR. The sample lists approximately 120,000 clones, roughly 91% occurring once. Sequenced input: blood. This sequence was found in a woman in her 50s in good health. This chain links TRBV29-1 with TRBJ2-3; the match to TRBD2 covers 10 bases. CDR3 loop: CSSSGSIADTQYF. DNA for the CDR3: TGCAGCTCTAGCGGGAGTATCGCAGATACGCAGTATTTT.